Listed below are T cell receptor beta chains from one sample, sequenced in a study of blood T cell repertoires in COVID-19. Method: immunoSEQ multiplex PCR; TCRdb's copy keeps in-frame clones and lacks some. Of roughly 150,000 clones in the sample, 60% to 80% are singletons; the top ten hold approximately 9.9%. Input material: peripheral blood. All receptors come from a man aged 55 to 70 who had recovered from COVID-19. Both conserved end residues are part of each CDR3. Expanded clones get a size class; other rows say once, few or many, or leave the size out.

15 | once | TRBV7-2 | CASSFSGGTSYEQYF
16 | NA | TRBV5-6 | CASSNDRDRSLGGYTF
13 | NA | TRBV28 | CASSLYAGTEAFF
13 | NA | TRBV6-5 | CASSPDRVEKLFF
17 | NA | TRBV28 | CASSLTGTGGYNSPLHF
15 | NA | TRBV16 | CASSHGTGPNEKLFF
15 | NA | TRBV9 | CASSVEAGMNTEAFF
14 | NA | TRBV10-3 | CAISVGEGDTEAFF
13 | NA | TRBV6-2/TRBV6-3 | CASSSWTGGEQYF
14 | NA | TRBV28 | CASSLRDPPDTQYF
15 | NA | TRBV6-5 | CASRQQGGDTGELFF
15 | few | TRBV7-6 | CASSPVVSSYNEQFF
11 | NA | TRBV7-6 | CASSLGLGYTF
12 | few | TRBV6-5 | CAGGRLTGELFF
11 | NA | TRBV7-6 | CASSFIDEQFF
14 | NA | TRBV7-9 | CASSLGGMMQPQHF
13 | NA | TRBV6-5 | CASRQTGGETQYF
14 | NA | TRBV6-1 | CASSEAGSRAEAFF
15 | NA | TRBV7-7 | CASSRDAGVGNEQFF
15 | few | TRBV6-2/TRBV6-3 | CASSWGPGVVDGYTF
15 | NA | TRBV7-8 | CASSPHAGLGNEQFF
15 | NA | TRBV19 | CASSELAKGRSPLHF
13 | NA | TRBV28 | CASLTASNQPQHF
16 | NA | TRBV10-2 | CASSESGTGPDTEAFF
16 | few | TRBV4-2 | CASSQVGPLGGDEQFF
14 | many | TRBV2 | CASRSQGSSYEQYF
16 | NA | TRBV5-6 | CASSIGLAGGVYEQYF
13 | NA | TRBV19 | CASSIGLRDGYTF
13 | once | TRBV7-2 | CASSYTGDYGYTF
16 | NA | TRBV7-2 | CASSFGSGTSSKEQYF
13 | NA | TRBV19 | CASSIRGTETQYF
15 | NA | TRBV7-2 | CASSLARGSNEKLFF
15 | NA | TRBV5-1 | CASSLGARNTGELFF
15 | NA | TRBV6-5 | CASTRTGSSYNEQFF
14 | NA | TRBV18 | CASSGDSFSDEQFF
16 | NA | TRBV9 | CASSVGPGDLTDTQYF
14 | NA | TRBV6-2/TRBV6-3 | CASSYSTGGRGYTF
15 | NA | TRBV11-2 | CASSFRGLSGNTIYF
16 | few | TRBV5-8 | CASSSPRTGGTYGYTF
16 | NA | TRBV18 | CASSPIGLAGGFEQFF
13 | NA | TRBV11-2 | CASSLAGLVEQYF
13 | NA | TRBV3-1/TRBV3-2 | CASSGGPGNTIYF
13 | few | TRBV7-9 | CASSLQGDQPQHF
13 | NA | TRBV18 | CASSLGDQETQYF
16 | NA | TRBV11-2 | CASSSKGAAGARTQYF
14 | NA | TRBV5-4 | CASSSQGVGAEAFF
17 | NA | TRBV19 | CASSTPPTGDLYNEQFF